These 15 T cell receptor beta chains were all obtained from the same sample, sequenced in a study of cytomegalovirus exposure and HLA in healthy donors. Repertoires were generated with immunoSEQ multiplex PCR, while TCRdb's copy carries only in-frame clones and drops some. The data hold 120,000 to 150,000 clones, with roughly 92% observed a single time. The sequenced material came from PBMCs. Receptors were obtained from a man aged 18 to 30 in good health and CMV-seronegative.

This clone was counted once. V gene TRBV4-1 combines with J gene TRBJ2-5, with 14 bases fitting TRBD2. This CDR3 contains 16 residues. Germline V gene lookup returns CDR1 MGHRA and CDR2 YSYEKL. Germline trimming cut 4 bases from V and 5 bases from J; bases unmatched to any gene: 6. CDR3 DNA: TGCGCCAGCAGCCCGAGACTAGCGGGGGGGCACGAGACCCAGTACTTC. Its protein product is CASSPRLAGGHETQYF.

The J gene is TRBJ2-2, the V gene TRBV5-1, with D unclear. Trimming shortened V by 3 bases and J by 0 bases, and 15 bases separated the two germline ends. The CDR3 spans 17 residues. The germline CDR1 and CDR2 sequences are SGHRS and YFSETQ. For the CDR3, the DNA is TGCGCCAGCAGCTCGACCGAGGCCGGAGCGAACACCGGGGAGCTGTTTTTT. This codes for CASSSTEAGANTGELFF.

This chain links TRBV4-1 with TRBJ2-1, with 13 positions matching TRBD2. This CDR3 spans 19 amino acids. CDR1 and CDR2 from the germline V gene are MGHRA and YSYEKL. The V and J ends lost 1 base and 0 bases, in that order; junction bases with no gene match: 6. CDR3 loop: CASSQGGLAGVRSYNEQFF. The CDR3 nucleotides read TGCGCCAGCAGCCAAGGCGGACTAGCGGGAGTTCGCTCCTACAATGAGCAGTTCTTC.

The V gene is TRBV19, the J gene TRBJ2-7, with 9 bases aligning to TRBD1. This CDR3 is built from 14 residues. V was clipped by 5 bases and J by 6 bases; unmatched bases: 8. Germline V gene lookup returns CDR1 LNHDA and CDR2 SQIVND (reference sequence). The CDR3 DNA follows: TGTGCCAGTAGTCCCGGGACAGGGAAGTTCGAGCAGTACTTC. Protein: CASSPGTGKFEQYF.

The chain has TRBV29-1 and TRBJ2-5; 10 bases are a match to TRBD1. The ends lost 7 bases at V and 4 bases at J; junction bases unmatched: 6. Per germline, CDR1 SQVTM and CDR2 ANQGSEA. The CDR3 length is 13 residues. CDR3 amino acids: CSARQGAAETQYF. The CDR3 DNA reads TGCAGCGCGAGACAGGGGGCGGCAGAGACCCAGTACTTC.

The CDR3 sequence: CASSLVRTSGVETQYF. Written as DNA, the CDR3 is TGCGCCAGCAGCTTGGTACGAACTAGCGGGGTAGAGACCCAGTACTTC. The rearrangement links TRBV5-1 to TRBJ2-5; 10 bases align to TRBD2. Trimming took 0 bases from V and 4 from J; bases not matched to a gene: 6. In germline, CDR1 is SGHRS, CDR2 YFSETQ. CDR3 length: 16 amino acids.

The gene calls are TRBV30 and TRBJ1-2, with 9 bases matching TRBD1. The V gene end was trimmed by 4 bases and the J gene end by 4 bases; junction bases not matched to a gene: 4. Per the germline V gene, CDR1 is GTSNPN and CDR2 is SVGIG (reference sequence). CDR3 length equals 13 residues. The CDR3 DNA reads as TGTGCCTGGATTCCGGGACAGGGCTATGGCTACACCTTC. Translation gives CAWIPGQGYGYTF.

This chain links TRBV2 with TRBJ2-7; D is uncertain. This CDR3 comprises 11 residues. V lost 6 bases and J 9 bases, leaving 12 bases between the germline ends. Germline V gives CDR1 SNHLY, CDR2 FYNNEI. CDR3 sequence reads: CASSPKRGQYV. The DNA of the CDR3 is TGTGCCAGCAGCCCAAAGCGAGGGCAGTACGTC.

The V and J genes are TRBV12-2 and TRBJ2-1; TRBD2 is the table's D call, not checked against the DNA. TRBV12-2 is reported as a pseudogene. The CDR3 extends over 16 amino acids. This chain's CDR3 is CASRTRLAAIYNEQFF. The CDR3 region has the DNA TGTGCAAGTCGCACAAGACTAGCGGCTATATACAATGAGCAGTTCTTC.

The rearrangement uses TRBV5-4 and TRBJ2-4; 8 bases match TRBD1. CDR3 length: 15 residues. J was trimmed by 6 bases and V by 2 bases; bases with no gene match: 7. In germline, CDR1 is SGHNT, CDR2 YYREEE (reference sequence). Here the CDR3 DNA reads TGTGCCAGCAGCTTCGGCGGACAGGGCGGAAACATTCAGTACTTC. Its protein is CASSFGGQGGNIQYF.

This chain connects TRBV9 to TRBJ1-1; possible D gene TRBD1, 5 bases. CDR1 is SGDLS and CDR2 is YYNGEE in the germline V gene. The germline V and J ends were trimmed by 1 base and 3 bases, with 10 bases remaining between them. There are 14 residues in the CDR3. The CDR3 loop reads CASSVQGSDTEAFF. In DNA, the CDR3 is TGTGCCAGCAGCGTACAGGGCTCGGACACTGAAGCTTTCTTT. Combining the CDR3 with reference TRBV9 and TRBJ1-1 gives the whole variable domain DSGVTQTPKHLITATGQRVTLRCSPRSGDLSVYWYQQSLDQGLQFLIQYYNGEERAKGNILERFSAQQFPDLHSELNLSSLELGDSALYFCASSVQGSDTEAFFGQGTRLTVV.

The chain uses TRBV2 and TRBJ2-5, with 8 bases lining up with TRBD2. The CDR3 covers 13 residues. V lost 8 bases, J lost 5 bases, and 7 bases stayed unmatched. In germline, CDR1 is SNHLY, CDR2 FYNNEI. The CDR3 DNA sequence: TGTGCCAGCCCGGGAGGGAGGGAGGAGACCCAGTACTTC. Amino acids: CASPGGREETQYF. Using reference TRBV2 and TRBJ2-5 for the parts outside the CDR3, the full variable domain is EPEVTQTPSHQVTQMGQEVILRCVPISNHLYFYWYRQILGQKVEFLVSFYNNEISEKSEIFDDQFSVERPDGSNFTLKIRSTKLEDSAMYFCASPGGREETQYFGPGTRLLVL.

This chain connects TRBV19 to TRBJ2-1; 8 positions match TRBD2. CDR1 LNHDA and CDR2 SQIVND come from the germline V gene (reference sequence). The length of the CDR3 is 16 residues. V lost 5 bases and J lost 7; bases outside the gene matches: 13. For the CDR3, the DNA is TGTGCCAGTAGTTCCACTAGCGGATCTCTGGGGAATGAGCAGTTCTTC. Amino acid sequence: CASSSTSGSLGNEQFF.

The rearrangement links TRBV4-1 to TRBJ2-3, with unresolved D. The CDR3 has 13 residues. Germline assignment: CDR1 MGHRA and CDR2 YSYEKL. Trimming cost V 7 bases and J 1 base, with 9 bases left between them. The DNA for the CDR3 is TGCGCCAGCAATTCAATTGGCACAGATACGCAGTATTTT. Translated, it gives CASNSIGTDTQYF.

DNA for the CDR3: TGCGCCAGCAGCCAAGCAACTAGCGGGAGGTACGAGCAGTACGTC. Amino acids: CASSQATSGRYEQYV. This chain connects TRBV4-1 to TRBJ2-7; 12 bases map to TRBD2. The ends lost 1 base at V and 4 bases at J; junction bases unmatched: 2. The CDR3 runs to 15 residues. The V gene's germline CDR1 is MGHRA and CDR2 YSYEKL.